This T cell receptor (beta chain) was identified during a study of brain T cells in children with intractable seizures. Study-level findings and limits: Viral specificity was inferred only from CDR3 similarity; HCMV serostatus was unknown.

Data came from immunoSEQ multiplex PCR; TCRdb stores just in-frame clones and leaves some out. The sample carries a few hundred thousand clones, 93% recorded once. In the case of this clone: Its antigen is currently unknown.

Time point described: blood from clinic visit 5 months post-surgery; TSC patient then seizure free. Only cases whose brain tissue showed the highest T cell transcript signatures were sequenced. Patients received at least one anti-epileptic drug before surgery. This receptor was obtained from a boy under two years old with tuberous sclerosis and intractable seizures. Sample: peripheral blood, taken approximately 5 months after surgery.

The CDR3 region is CASSSTTGVGEKLFF. CDR3 bases: TGTGCCAGCAGCTCTACCACAGGGGTAGGAGAAAAACTGTTTTTT. The rearrangement joins TRBV7-2 to TRBJ1-4, with 7 bases identical to TRBD1. V gave up 4 bases and J gave up 8 bases; unmatched junction bases: 10. The germline gives CDR1 SGHTA, CDR2 FQGNSA. The CDR3 has 15 amino acids.